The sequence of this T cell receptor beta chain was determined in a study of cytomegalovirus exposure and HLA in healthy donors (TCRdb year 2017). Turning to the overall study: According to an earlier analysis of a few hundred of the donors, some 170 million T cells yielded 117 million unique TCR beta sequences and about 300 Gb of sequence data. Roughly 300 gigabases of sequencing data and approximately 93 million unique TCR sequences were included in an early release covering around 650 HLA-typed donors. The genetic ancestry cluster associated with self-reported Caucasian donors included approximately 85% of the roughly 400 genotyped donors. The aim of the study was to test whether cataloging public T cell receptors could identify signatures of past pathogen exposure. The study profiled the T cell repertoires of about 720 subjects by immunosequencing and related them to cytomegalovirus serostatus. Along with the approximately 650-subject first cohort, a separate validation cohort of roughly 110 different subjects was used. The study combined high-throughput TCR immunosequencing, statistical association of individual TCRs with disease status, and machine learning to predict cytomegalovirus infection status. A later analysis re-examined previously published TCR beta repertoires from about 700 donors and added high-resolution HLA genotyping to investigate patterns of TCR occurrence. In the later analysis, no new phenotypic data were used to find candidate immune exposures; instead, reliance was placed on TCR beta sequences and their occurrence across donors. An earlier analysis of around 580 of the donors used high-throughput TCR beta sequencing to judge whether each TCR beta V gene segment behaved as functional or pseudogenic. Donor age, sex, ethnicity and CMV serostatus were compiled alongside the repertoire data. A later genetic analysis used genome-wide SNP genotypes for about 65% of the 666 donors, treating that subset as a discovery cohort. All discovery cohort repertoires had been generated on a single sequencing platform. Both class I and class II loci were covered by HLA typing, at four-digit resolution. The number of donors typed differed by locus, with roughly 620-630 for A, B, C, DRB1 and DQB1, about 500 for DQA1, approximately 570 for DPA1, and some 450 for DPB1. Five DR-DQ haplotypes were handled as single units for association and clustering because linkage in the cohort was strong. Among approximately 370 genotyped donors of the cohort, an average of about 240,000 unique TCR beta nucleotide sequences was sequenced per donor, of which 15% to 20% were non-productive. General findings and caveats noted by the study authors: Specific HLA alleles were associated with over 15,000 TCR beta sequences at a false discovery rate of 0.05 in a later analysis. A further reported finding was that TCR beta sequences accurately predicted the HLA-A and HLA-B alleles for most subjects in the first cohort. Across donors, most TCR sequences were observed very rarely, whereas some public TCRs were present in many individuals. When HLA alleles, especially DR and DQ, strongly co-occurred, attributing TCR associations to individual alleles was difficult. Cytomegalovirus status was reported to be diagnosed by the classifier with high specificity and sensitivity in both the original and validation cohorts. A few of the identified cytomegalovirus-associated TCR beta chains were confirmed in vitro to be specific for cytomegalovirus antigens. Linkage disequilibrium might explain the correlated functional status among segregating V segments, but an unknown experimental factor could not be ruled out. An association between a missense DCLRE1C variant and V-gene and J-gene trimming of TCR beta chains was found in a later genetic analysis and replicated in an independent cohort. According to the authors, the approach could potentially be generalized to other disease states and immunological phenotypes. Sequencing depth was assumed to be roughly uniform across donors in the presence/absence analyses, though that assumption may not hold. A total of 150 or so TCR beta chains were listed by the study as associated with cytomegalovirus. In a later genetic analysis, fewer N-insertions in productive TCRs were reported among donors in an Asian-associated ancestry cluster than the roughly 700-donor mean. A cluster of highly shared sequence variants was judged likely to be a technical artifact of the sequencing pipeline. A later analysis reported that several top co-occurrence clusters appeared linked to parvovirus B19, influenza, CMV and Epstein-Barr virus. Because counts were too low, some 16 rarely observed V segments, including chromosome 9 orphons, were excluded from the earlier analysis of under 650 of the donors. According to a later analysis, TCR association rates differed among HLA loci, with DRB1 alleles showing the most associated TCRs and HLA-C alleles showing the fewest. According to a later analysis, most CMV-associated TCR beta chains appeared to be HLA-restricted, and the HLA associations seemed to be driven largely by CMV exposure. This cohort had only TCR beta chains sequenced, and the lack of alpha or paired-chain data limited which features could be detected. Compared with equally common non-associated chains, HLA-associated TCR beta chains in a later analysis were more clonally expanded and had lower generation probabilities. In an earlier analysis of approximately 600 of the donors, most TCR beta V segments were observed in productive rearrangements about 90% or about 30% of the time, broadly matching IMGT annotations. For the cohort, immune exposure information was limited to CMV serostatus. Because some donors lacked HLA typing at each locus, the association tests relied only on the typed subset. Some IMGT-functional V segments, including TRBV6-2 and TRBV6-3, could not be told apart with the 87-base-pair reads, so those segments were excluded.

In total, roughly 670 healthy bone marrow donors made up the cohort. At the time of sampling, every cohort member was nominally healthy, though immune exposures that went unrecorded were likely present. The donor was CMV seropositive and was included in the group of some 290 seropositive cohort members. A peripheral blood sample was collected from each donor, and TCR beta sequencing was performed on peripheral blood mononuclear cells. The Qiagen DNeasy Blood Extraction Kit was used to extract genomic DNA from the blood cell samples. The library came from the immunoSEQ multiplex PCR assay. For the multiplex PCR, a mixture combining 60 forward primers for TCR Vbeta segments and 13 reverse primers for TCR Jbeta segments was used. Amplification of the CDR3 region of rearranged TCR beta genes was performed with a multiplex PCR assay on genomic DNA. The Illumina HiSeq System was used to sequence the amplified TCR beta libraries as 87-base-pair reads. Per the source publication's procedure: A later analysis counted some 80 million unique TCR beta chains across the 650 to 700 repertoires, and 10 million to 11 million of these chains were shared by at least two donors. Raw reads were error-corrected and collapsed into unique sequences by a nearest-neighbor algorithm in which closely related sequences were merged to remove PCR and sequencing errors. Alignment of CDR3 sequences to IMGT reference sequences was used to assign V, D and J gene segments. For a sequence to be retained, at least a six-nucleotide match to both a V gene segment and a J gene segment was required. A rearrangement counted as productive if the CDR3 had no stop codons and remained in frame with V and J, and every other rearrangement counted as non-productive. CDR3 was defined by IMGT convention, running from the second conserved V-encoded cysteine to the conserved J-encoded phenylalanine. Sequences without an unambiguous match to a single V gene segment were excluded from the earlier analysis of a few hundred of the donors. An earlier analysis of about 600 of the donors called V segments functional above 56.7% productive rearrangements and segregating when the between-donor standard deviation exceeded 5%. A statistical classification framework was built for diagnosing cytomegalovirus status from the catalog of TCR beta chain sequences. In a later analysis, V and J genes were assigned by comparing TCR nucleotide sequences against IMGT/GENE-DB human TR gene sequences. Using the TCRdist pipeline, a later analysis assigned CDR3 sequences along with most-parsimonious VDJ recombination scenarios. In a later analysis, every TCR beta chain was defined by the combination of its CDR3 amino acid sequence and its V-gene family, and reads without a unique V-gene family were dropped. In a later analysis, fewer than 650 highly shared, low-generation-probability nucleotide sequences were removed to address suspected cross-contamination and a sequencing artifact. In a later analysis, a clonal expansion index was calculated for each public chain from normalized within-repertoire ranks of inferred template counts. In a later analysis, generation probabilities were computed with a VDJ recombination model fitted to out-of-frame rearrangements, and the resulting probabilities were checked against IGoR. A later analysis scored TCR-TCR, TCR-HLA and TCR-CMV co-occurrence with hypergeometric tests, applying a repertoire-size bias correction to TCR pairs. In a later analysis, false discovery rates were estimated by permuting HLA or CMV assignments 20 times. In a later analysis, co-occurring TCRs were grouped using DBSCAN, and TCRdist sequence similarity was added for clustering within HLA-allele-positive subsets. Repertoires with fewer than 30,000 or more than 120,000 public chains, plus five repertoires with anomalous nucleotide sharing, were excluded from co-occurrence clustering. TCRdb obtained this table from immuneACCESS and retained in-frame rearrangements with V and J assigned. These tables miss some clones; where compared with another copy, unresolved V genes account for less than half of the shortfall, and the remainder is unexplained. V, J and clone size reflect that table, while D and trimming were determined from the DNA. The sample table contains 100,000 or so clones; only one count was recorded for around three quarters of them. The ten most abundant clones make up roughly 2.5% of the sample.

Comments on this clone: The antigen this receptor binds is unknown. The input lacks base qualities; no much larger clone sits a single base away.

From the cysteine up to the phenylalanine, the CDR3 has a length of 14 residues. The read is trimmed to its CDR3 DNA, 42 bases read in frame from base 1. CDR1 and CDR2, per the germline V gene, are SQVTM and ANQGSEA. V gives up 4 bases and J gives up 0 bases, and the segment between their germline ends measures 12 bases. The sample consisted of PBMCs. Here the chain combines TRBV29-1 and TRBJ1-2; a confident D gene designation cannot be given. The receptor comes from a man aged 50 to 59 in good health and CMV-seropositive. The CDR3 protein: CSVVSRFTNYGYTF. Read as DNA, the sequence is TGCAGCGTTGTAAGCCGCTTCACTAACTATGGCTACACCTTC.